Listed here are 23 T cell receptor beta chains from one sample, sequenced in a study of response to subunit inactivated influenza vaccine. TCRdb ran MiXCR on the RT-PCR reads and lists one entry per CDR3 protein. Here the sample spans some 540,000 distinct CDR3 sequences, around a quarter being singletons. This sample also belongs to another study, concerning T cells expressing NK-cell markers. That work adds: Making the TCR beta cDNA relied on 5'RACE template switching with UMIs.

Specimen: CD4+ T cells sorted from PBMCs, collected roughly 12 days after vaccination. All receptors derive from a man aged 50-59 years who received an inactivated influenza vaccine.

In this sample, this clonotype turned up a few times. The V and J genes are TRBV5-1 and TRBJ2-7; D perhaps matches TRBD1 (6 bases). The germline V gene has CDR1 SGHRS and CDR2 YFSETQ. Trimming pared 4 bases from V and 1 base from J, leaving 12 bases between. There are 14 residues in the CDR3. The CDR3 nucleotides read TGCGCCAGCAGCCACCGGGACACTTCCTACGAGCAGTACTTC. It yields the protein CASSHRDTSYEQYF.

The chain links TRBV6-2 or TRBV6-3 to TRBJ2-4; D is uncertain. The CDR3 contains 14 residues. The ends were cut back, 6 bases at V and 6 bases at J, with 15 bases in the middle. CDR1 and CDR2 from the germline V gene are MNHEY and SVGEGT. The CDR3 loop is CASRRTGWGNIQYF. CDR3 nucleotides: TGTGCCAGCAGACGAACTGGATGGGGAAACATTCAGTACTTC.

This clonotype has only a few counts. V gene TRBV6-2 or TRBV6-3 combines with J gene TRBJ2-1; D is undetermined. The ends were cut back, 2 bases at V and 4 bases at J, with 6 bases in the middle. Germline lookup yields CDR1 MNHEY and CDR2 SVGEGT. This CDR3 contains 13 residues. The CDR3 loop reads CASSYAVYNEQFF. The CDR3 DNA is TGTGCCAGCAGTTACGCAGTTTACAATGAGCAGTTCTTC.

This clonotype was counted a few times. CDR3 sequence reads: CASSPLGAQKVKNTEAFF. The CDR3 region has the DNA TGTGCCAGCAGCCCCCTGGGAGCCCAAAAAGTGAAGAACACTGAAGCTTTCTTT. J is TRBJ1-1 and V is TRBV14; no clear D gene. Trimming stripped 4 bases from V and 1 base from J, with 22 bases between. Germline CDR1 SGHDN, CDR2 FVKESK. This CDR3 has 18 residues.

The genes are TRBV10-3 and TRBJ1-4; weak D call: TRBD1 (6 bases). The CDR3 is made up of 14 amino acids. CDR1 ENHRY and CDR2 SYGVKD come from the germline V gene. With 6 bases removed from V and 11 bases from J, the gap between germline ends came to 19 bases. CDR3 loop: CAISDETGSTKLFF. In nucleotides, the CDR3 is TGTGCCATCAGCGACGAAACAGGGAGTACGAAACTGTTTTTT.

The chain couples TRBV6-4 to TRBJ1-1, with D unresolved. The CDR3 has 13 amino acids. V was trimmed by 4 bases and J by 1 base, leaving 7 bases between them. From germline, CDR1 is MRHNA and CDR2 SNTAGT. CDR3 residues: CASSVKSNTEAFF. As DNA, the CDR3 is TGTGCCAGCAGTGTGAAGTCGAACACTGAAGCTTTCTTT.

This chain uses TRBV6-2 or TRBV6-3 with TRBJ2-1, with TRBD1 identical over 10 bases. Germline assignment: CDR1 MNHEY and CDR2 SVGEGT. CDR3 size: 14 residues. V shed 10 bases and J 8 bases; nucleotides not matched to a gene: 11. The CDR3 sequence is CATTGTGEWDEQFF. The CDR3 DNA follows: TGTGCCACCACCGGGACAGGGGAATGGGATGAGCAGTTCTTC.

This CDR3 is CASSVSQPAGRFHNEQFF. The CDR3 bases are TGTGCCAGCAGCGTATCCCAACCAGCGGGAAGATTCCACAATGAGCAGTTCTTC. This chain uses TRBV9 with TRBJ2-1; 7 bases map to TRBD2. With 1 base clipped from V and 5 bases from J, the junction kept 15 bases outside the gene matches. Germline V lookup: CDR1 SGDLS, CDR2 YYNGEE. There are 18 residues in the CDR3.

The gene calls are TRBV5-1 and TRBJ2-6; D is uncertain. V lost 1 base and J 0 bases, leaving 8 bases between the germline ends. Germline V lookup: CDR1 SGHRS, CDR2 YFSETQ. This CDR3 is 16 amino acids long. The chain's CDR3 is CASSLRQTSGANVLTF. Here the CDR3 DNA reads TGCGCCAGCAGCTTGCGACAAACCTCTGGGGCCAACGTCCTGACTTTC.

There are many counts of this clonotype. This chain connects TRBV5-1 to TRBJ2-5; D ambiguous. The CDR3 has 14 residues. Trimming removed 0 bases at V and 3 bases at J, with 9 bases between. The V gene's germline CDR1 is SGHRS and CDR2 YFSETQ. The CDR3 is CASSLGSDKETQYF. The CDR3 DNA reads as TGCGCCAGCAGCTTGGGTTCAGATAAAGAGACCCAGTACTTC.

The rearrangement joins TRBV11-2 to TRBJ1-5; D is uncertain. With 3 bases removed from V and 6 bases from J, the gap between germline ends came to 9 bases. Germline V gene data show CDR1 as SGHAT and CDR2 as FQNNGV. This CDR3 has 13 amino acids. The CDR3 loop reads CASSFGEAQPQHF. The CDR3 bases are TGTGCCAGCAGCTTTGGGGAGGCTCAGCCCCAGCATTTT.

Many counts were recorded for this clonotype. The genes are TRBV9 and TRBJ2-1, with D possibly TRBD2 on 5 matching bases. V was trimmed by 4 bases and J by 8 bases, leaving 25 bases between them. The CDR3 is made up of 17 amino acids. The germline V gene encodes CDR1 SGDLS and CDR2 YYNGEE. The CDR3 bases are TGTGCCAGCAGCATAACGGCCGGGATCCAATTGTTGGATGAGCAGTTCTTC. Protein: CASSITAGIQLLDEQFF.

The sample holds a few counts of this clonotype. The chain combines TRBV20-1 with TRBJ1-5; TRBD1 might be the D (6 bases). The CDR3 extends over 14 amino acids. Trimming took 3 bases from V and 0 from J, leaving 9 bases between them. CDR1 is DFQATT and CDR2 is SNEGSKA in the germline V gene (reference sequence). The CDR3 loop is CSASMGASNQPQHF. As DNA, the CDR3 is TGCAGTGCTAGTATGGGGGCTAGCAATCAGCCCCAGCATTTT.

This clonotype has only a few counts. The CDR3 coding sequence is TGTGCCAGCAGCCAAGACGTAGTTCCTACGCAGTATTTT. Its protein product is CASSQDVVPTQYF. The chain is built from TRBV14 and TRBJ2-3; D is undetermined. The CDR3 has 13 residues. Germline V CDR1 and CDR2: SGHDN, FVKESK. V shed 0 bases and J shed 8 bases, with 9 bases lying between them.

This chain connects TRBV4-3 to TRBJ2-2; TRBD1 aligns across 8 bases. J lost 3 bases, V lost 6 bases, and 6 bases had no gene match. The CDR3 extends over 15 amino acids. CDR1 is LGHNA, CDR2 YSLEER, per germline. CDR3 loop: CASSAGTGHTGELFF. CDR3 nucleotide sequence: TGCGCCAGCAGTGCCGGGACAGGTCACACCGGGGAGCTGTTTTTT.

In this sample, this clonotype turned up a few times. J is TRBJ2-1 and V is TRBV7-2; either TRBD1 or TRBD2 may supply D (6 bases each). Germline values: CDR1 SGHTA, CDR2 FQGNSA. Trimming left V 5 bases short and J 9 bases short, with 23 bases between. This CDR3 region has 16 residues. CDR3 DNA: TGTGCCAGCAGCCCCCCGGGGGCAGGTTGGGTTACTGAGCAGTTCTTC. This sequence encodes CASSPPGAGWVTEQFF. The full variable domain, completed using reference TRBV7-2 and TRBJ2-1, is GAGVSQSPSNKVTEKGKDVELRCDPISGHTALYWYRQSLGQGLEFLIYFQGNSAPDKSGLPSDRFSAERTGGSVSTLTIQRTQQEDSAVYLCASSPPGAGWVTEQFFGPGTRLTVL.

This clonotype occurred a few times. The gene calls are TRBV7-9 and TRBJ2-7; 7 bases align to TRBD2. CDR3 length: 15 amino acids. Trimming cost V 5 bases and J 1 base; bases outside gene matches: 8. The germline V gene has CDR1 SEHNR and CDR2 FQNEAQ (reference sequence). The CDR3 is CASSPSWGGSYEQYF. The CDR3 region has the DNA TGTGCCAGCAGCCCAAGCTGGGGAGGGTCCTACGAGCAGTACTTC.

At least ten counts were recorded for this clonotype. This chain connects TRBV12-3 or TRBV12-4 to TRBJ2-7; 8 positions agree with TRBD1. The V segment lost 5 bases and the J segment 3 bases; nucleotides outside the gene matches: 12. The CDR3 totals 16 residues. CDR3 in DNA: TGTGCCAGCAGTCCTTCACGGTCGGACAGGGTCTACGAGCAGTACTTC. Residues: CASSPSRSDRVYEQYF.

The genes are TRBV4-2 and TRBJ2-2; D not certain. Deletions cut 2 bases from V and 8 bases from J, with 9 bases between. CDR1 LGHNA and CDR2 YNFKEQ come from the germline V gene. The CDR3 spans 13 residues. The CDR3 loop is CASSQLGLGELFF. CDR3 bases: TGTGCCAGCAGCCAATTGGGTTTGGGGGAGCTGTTTTTT.

This clonotype was detected many times. This rearrangement joins TRBV12-3 or TRBV12-4 to TRBJ1-2, with TRBD1 matching 8 bases. The J segment lost 8 bases and the V segment lost 6 bases, leaving 5 bases of the junction unmatched. This CDR3 spans 12 amino acids. The CDR3 DNA reads TGTGCCAGCAGCGGGACAGGCCACGGCTACACCTTC. It translates to CASSGTGHGYTF.

This chain uses TRBV27 with TRBJ2-3, with 7 nucleotides matching TRBD1. Germline loops: CDR1 MNHEY, CDR2 SMNVEV (reference sequence). After removal of 6 bases from V and 0 bases from J, the junction contained 6 bases not matched to a gene. This CDR3 has 15 residues. CDR3 DNA sequence: TGTGCCAGCAGCCGCCGGGGACAGAGCACAGATACGCAGTATTTT. It is translated as CASSRRGQSTDTQYF.

This clonotype turned up a few times. This chain joins TRBV6-2 or TRBV6-3 and TRBJ2-1, with 8 positions matching TRBD1. Germline V lookup: CDR1 MNHEY, CDR2 SVGEGT. The CDR3 sequence is 15 residues long. The J segment lost 4 bases and the V segment lost 5 bases, leaving 7 bases of the junction unmatched. In DNA, the CDR3 is TGTGCCAGCAGTACCTTGGACAGGGTGTACAATGAGCAGTTCTTC. Encoded protein: CASSTLDRVYNEQFF.

The chain joins TRBV7-2 to TRBJ2-1; D remains ambiguous. Germline CDR1 SGHTA, CDR2 FQGNSA. Trimming took off 3 bases at V and 13 bases at J, with 16 bases between the two ends. The CDR3 is 13 residues long. The CDR3 protein is CASSFLEFGAQFF. The CDR3 coding sequence is TGTGCCAGCAGCTTTCTAGAGTTCGGTGCACAGTTCTTC.